The 13 T cell receptor beta chains below all came from one sample that was sequenced in a study of blood T cell repertoires in COVID-19. The table came from immunoSEQ multiplex PCR; TCRdb's copy has only in-frame clones and leaves some out. The sample gives fewer than 200,000 clones, around four fifths of which show up once; approximately 4% is in the top ten. Sample: PBMCs or T cells enriched from blood (not recorded which). Receptors originate from a woman in her fifties or sixties who had recovered from COVID-19.

The chain combines TRBV5-1 with TRBJ2-3; D not resolved. Between the trimmed V and J ends, which lost 2 bases and 1 base, there was a span of 14 bases. The germline CDR1 and CDR2 sequences are SGHRS and YFSETQ. This CDR3 spans 16 amino acids. The CDR3 sequence is CASSFRGDPRTDTQYF. Here the CDR3 DNA reads TGCGCCAGCAGCTTTAGAGGTGACCCCCGCACAGATACGCAGTATTTT.

The V and J genes are TRBV5-1 and TRBJ1-3; 7 bases match TRBD1. Germline lookup yields CDR1 SGHRS and CDR2 YFSETQ. The junction had 3 bases not matched to a gene; V was cut back by 2 bases and J by 4 bases. The CDR3 extends over 14 amino acids. The CDR3 nucleotides read TGCGCCAGCAGCTTAACAGGGGAAGGAAACACCATATATTTT. As protein: CASSLTGEGNTIYF.

The rearrangement uses TRBV28 and TRBJ1-2; 7 nucleotides match TRBD1. CDR3 length: 12 residues. CDR1 and CDR2 from the germline V gene are MDHEN and SYDVKM. J was trimmed by 8 bases and V by 3 bases; bases with no gene match: 3. DNA for the CDR3: TGTGCCAGCAGTTTGACAGGGAGAGGCTACACCTTC. Amino acids: CASSLTGRGYTF.

The chain uses TRBV12-3 or TRBV12-4 and TRBJ1-1; 7 nucleotides align to TRBD1. J was trimmed by 3 bases and V by 5 bases; bases with no gene match: 3. The CDR3 contains 13 residues. CDR3 in DNA: TGTGCCAGCAGTACCACAGGGGACACTGAAGCTTTCTTT. Its translation is CASSTTGDTEAFF.

The V gene is TRBV27, the J gene TRBJ2-7, with TRBD1 matching over 7 bases. The CDR3 sequence is 16 residues long. V lost 2 bases and J lost 3; bases outside the gene matches: 10. The germline CDR1 and CDR2 sequences are MNHEY and SMNVEV (reference sequence). As DNA, the CDR3 is TGTGCCAGCAGTTTAAATAGGGGGACAGCTTTCTACGAGCAGTACGTC. This codes for CASSLNRGTAFYEQYV.

This rearrangement joins TRBV9 to TRBJ1-3, with 9 positions matching TRBD1. V trimming: 4 bases; J trimming: 4 bases; junction bases outside the gene matches: 6. The CDR3 runs 15 residues. Germline-derived CDR1 and CDR2 are SGDLS and YYNGEE. CDR3 DNA: TGTGCCAGCAGCCCCGGGACAGGGTCCGGAAACACCATATATTTT. Protein: CASSPGTGSGNTIYF.

The J gene is TRBJ2-2, the V gene TRBV30; 7 bases are a match to TRBD2. From germline, CDR1 is GTSNPN and CDR2 SVGIG (reference sequence). There are 15 residues in the CDR3. Unmatched junction bases numbered 13, after V lost 8 bases and J lost 4 bases. The CDR3 sequence is CATERGGMVTGELFF. The CDR3 coding sequence is TGTGCCACCGAGCGGGGAGGGATGGTCACCGGGGAGCTGTTTTTT.

CDR3 DNA sequence: TGCGCCAGCAGCGGCGGGTCTAACTATGGCTACACCTTC. This translates into CASSGGSNYGYTF. The chain carries TRBV5-1 and TRBJ1-2; D remains unclear. The CDR3 has 13 amino acids. V was clipped by 4 bases and J by 0 bases, with 7 bases between them. CDR1 SGHRS and CDR2 YFSETQ come from the germline V gene.

This clone showed up just once. The V call is TRBV24-1, the J call TRBJ2-5; unclear D gene. This CDR3 region has 14 residues. Trimming removed 1 base at V and 5 bases at J, with 10 bases between. Germline-derived CDR1 and CDR2 are KGHDR and SFDVKD. The CDR3 DNA is TGTGCCACCAGTGATTTCCCGCGTTCCGAGACCCAGTACTTC. Its protein product is CATSDFPRSETQYF.

This chain links TRBV23-1 with TRBJ1-5, with no clear D. TRBV23-1 is noted as an ORF with a role that remains uncertain. The germline V and J ends were trimmed by 5 bases and 0 bases, with 17 bases remaining between them. This CDR3 comprises 17 residues. CDR3 DNA sequence: TGCGCCAGCAGTAGCTATAGAAACAGTAATAGCAATCAGCCCCAGCATTTT. Translation: CASSSYRNSNSNQPQHF.

The CDR3 region has the DNA TGCGCCAGCAGCTCCACGGGTGGCGCTCAAGAGACCCAGTACTTC. Its translation is CASSSTGGAQETQYF. V gene TRBV5-1 combines with J gene TRBJ2-5; D gene ambiguous. Trimming pared 3 bases from V and 2 bases from J, leaving 14 bases between. The CDR3 sequence is 15 residues long. Germline V gene data show CDR1 as SGHRS and CDR2 as YFSETQ.

This clone is a singleton in its sample. The chain recombines TRBV28 with TRBJ1-2; 7 bases match TRBD1. The CDR3 is made up of 13 amino acids. CDR1 is MDHEN, CDR2 SYDVKM, per germline. Trimming removed 10 bases from V and 5 bases from J; junction bases left unmatched: 10. As DNA, the CDR3 is TGTGCCACCCGGACAGGAACTGGGTATGGCTACACCTTC. Translation: CATRTGTGYGYTF.

The V and J genes are TRBV27 and TRBJ1-6, with TRBD1 matching 7 bases. The CDR3 has 16 residues. J was trimmed by 7 bases and V by 6 bases; bases with no gene match: 12. The germline gives CDR1 MNHEY, CDR2 SMNVEV (reference sequence). The CDR3 region has the DNA TGTGCCAGCAGCCGGAAACACGGACAGGCAAATTCACCCCTCCACTTT. The encoded protein is CASSRKHGQANSPLHF.